The 14 T cell receptor beta chains presented below share a single source sample, sequenced in a study of blood T cell repertoires in COVID-19. The method was immunoSEQ multiplex PCR; TCRdb's version includes in-frame clones alone and lacks a portion of them. The sample yields around 190,000 clones, under 85% seen once. The sequenced material came from peripheral blood. The receptors originated from a woman between 65 and 79 years old with COVID-19, enrolled during active disease.

This clone was counted a single time. The chain carries TRBV7-9 and TRBJ1-2; D possibly corresponds to TRBD1 (5 bases). Trimming took 0 bases from V and 7 from J, leaving 15 bases between them. From germline, CDR1 is SEHNR and CDR2 FQNEAQ (reference sequence). The CDR3 runs to 15 residues. CDR3 nucleotide sequence: TGTGCCAGCAGCTTAGCGATAGGGGTGGAAAGTGGCTACACCTTC. Translation gives CASSLAIGVESGYTF. The full variable domain, with the rest looked up from reference TRBV7-9 and TRBJ1-2, is DTGVSQNPRHKITKRGQNVTFRCDPISEHNRLYWYRQTLGQGPEFLTYFQNEAQLEKSRLLSDRFSAERPKGSFSTLEIQRTEQGDSAMYLCASSLAIGVESGYTFGSGTRLTVV.

This clone was picked up one time. This sequence joins TRBV4-1 and TRBJ2-7, with D unclear. In germline, CDR1 is MGHRA, CDR2 YSYEKL. The CDR3 is 15 residues long. The V gene lost 2 bases and the J gene lost 3 bases, with 14 bases spanning the gap. CDR3 coding DNA: TGCGCCAGCAGCCAACCCTGGGCACCCAGCTACGAGCAGTACTTC. This gives the protein CASSQPWAPSYEQYF.

The chain links TRBV28 to TRBJ1-6; 8 bases fit TRBD1. Losses at the gene ends were 10 bases for V and 8 bases for J; bases not matched to a gene: 7. Per germline, CDR1 MDHEN and CDR2 SYDVKM. CDR3 length: 13 residues. The CDR3 spells CAISGQGHSPLHF. DNA for the CDR3: TGTGCCATCTCCGGACAGGGACATTCACCCCTCCACTTT.

The sample holds one count of this clone. CDR3 sequence reads: CASSKRGLAGAYEQYF. CDR3 coding DNA: TGTGCCAGCAGCAAGAGAGGACTAGCGGGAGCCTACGAGCAGTACTTC. The V gene is TRBV11-2, the J gene TRBJ2-7; TRBD2 aligns across 13 bases. With 5 bases clipped from V and 2 bases from J, the junction kept 6 bases outside the gene matches. The CDR3 loop spans 16 amino acids. Germline V gene data show CDR1 as SGHAT and CDR2 as FQNNGV.

V usage is TRBV7-3 and J usage is TRBJ2-3; tentative D call: TRBD2 (6 bases). V shed 2 bases and J shed 4 bases, with 13 bases lying between them. The CDR3 is made up of 15 amino acids. Germline CDR1 reads SGHTA; CDR2 reads FQGTGA. The CDR3 DNA follows: TGTGCCAGCAGCTTATCGCCTAGCGTCGCAGATACGCAGTATTTT. Its protein is CASSLSPSVADTQYF.

This clone has only a few counts. The chain recombines TRBV7-9 with TRBJ2-5, with D possibly TRBD1 on 6 matching bases. Germline CDR1 SEHNR, CDR2 FQNEAQ (reference sequence). There are 15 residues in the CDR3. Trimming removed 5 bases from V and 1 base from J, with 14 bases in between. The CDR3, as DNA: TGTGCCAGCAGCCGAGGCAGGACAGTCCAAGAGACCCAGTACTTC. Amino acids: CASSRGRTVQETQYF.

The gene calls are TRBV25-1 and TRBJ2-7; TRBD2 matches at 11 bases. The V gene end was trimmed by 6 bases and the J gene end by 5 bases; junction bases not matched to a gene: 12. Looked up from germline, CDR1 is MGHDK and CDR2 is SYGVNS. The CDR3 has 16 residues. As DNA, the CDR3 is TGTGCCAGCAGCGAAGGTACTAGCGGGAGTATTCACGAGCAGTACTTC. As protein: CASSEGTSGSIHEQYF.

The chain recombines TRBV28 with TRBJ2-7; D remains unclear. This CDR3 has 12 residues. Per the germline V gene, CDR1 is MDHEN and CDR2 is SYDVKM. The V gene lost 7 bases and the J gene lost 4 bases, with 11 bases spanning the gap. CDR3 nucleotides: TGTGCCAGCACCAATACCCAGTACGAGCAGTACTTC. Translation: CASTNTQYEQYF.

In its sample, this clone was seen once. The chain carries TRBV20-1 and TRBJ2-6, with a weak D call TRBD1 (5 bases). V lost 3 bases and J 1 base, leaving 13 bases between the germline ends. CDR3 length: 16 residues. Germline V gives CDR1 DFQATT, CDR2 SNEGSKA (reference sequence). The CDR3 DNA sequence: TGCAGTGCTAGTGCCCTTACAGGTTCTGGGGCCAACGTCCTGACTTTC. The encoded protein is CSASALTGSGANVLTF.

Only a few counts were recorded for this clone. The V gene is TRBV11-2, the J gene TRBJ2-7; the D gene is possibly TRBD1 (6 bases). Trimming stripped 5 bases from V and 3 bases from J, with 17 bases between. The germline gives CDR1 SGHAT, CDR2 FQNNGV. The CDR3 is 15 amino acids. In DNA form, the CDR3 reads TGTGCCAGCAGCCCCCTGGGCAGGGGTGGCTACGAGCAGTACTTC. Translation gives CASSPLGRGGYEQYF. Filled out from reference TRBV11-2 and TRBJ2-7, the complete variable domain reads EAGVAQSPRYKIIEKRQSVAFWCNPISGHATLYWYQQILGQGPKLLIQFQNNGVVDDSQLPKDRFSAERLKGVDSTLKIQPAKLEDSAVYLCASSPLGRGGYEQYFGPGTRLTVT.

The chain combines TRBV9 with TRBJ2-2, with TRBD2 matching 14 bases. Germline CDR1 reads SGDLS; CDR2 reads YYNGEE. V trimming: 3 bases; J trimming: 1 base; junction bases outside the gene matches: 5. CDR3 length: 18 residues. CDR3 amino acids: CASSGWTSGRRNTGELFF. Written as DNA, the CDR3 is TGTGCCAGCAGCGGTTGGACTAGCGGGAGGCGGAACACCGGGGAGCTGTTTTTT.

The sample holds one count of this clone. The chain joins TRBV2 to TRBJ2-2; 9 bases match TRBD2. Germline lookup yields CDR1 SNHLY and CDR2 FYNNEI. The J segment lost 7 bases and the V segment lost 4 bases, leaving 4 bases of the junction unmatched. The CDR3 loop spans 14 amino acids. The CDR3 here is CASSGRRGGGELFF. The CDR3 coding sequence is TGTGCCAGCAGTGGACGGCGGGGGGGCGGGGAGCTGTTTTTT.

The DNA for the CDR3 is TGTGCCAGCAGCATCTCGCCCAGGTTGCGGGGTTCACCCCTCCACTTT. Amino acids: CASSISPRLRGSPLHF. The V gene is TRBV5-6, the J gene TRBJ1-6; D remains ambiguous. V was clipped by 4 bases and J by 9 bases, with 20 bases between them. The CDR3 totals 16 residues. Per the germline V gene, CDR1 is SGHDT and CDR2 is YYEEEE.

CDR3 in DNA: TGTGCCAGCAGTGATCATCAGGGGGCGAGTGGCTACACCTTC. Amino acids: CASSDHQGASGYTF. The V gene is TRBV6-1, the J gene TRBJ1-2; 8 bases map to TRBD1. The CDR3 is made up of 14 amino acids. Germline assignment: CDR1 MNHNS and CDR2 SASEGT. V gave up 3 bases and J gave up 7 bases; unmatched junction bases: 7.